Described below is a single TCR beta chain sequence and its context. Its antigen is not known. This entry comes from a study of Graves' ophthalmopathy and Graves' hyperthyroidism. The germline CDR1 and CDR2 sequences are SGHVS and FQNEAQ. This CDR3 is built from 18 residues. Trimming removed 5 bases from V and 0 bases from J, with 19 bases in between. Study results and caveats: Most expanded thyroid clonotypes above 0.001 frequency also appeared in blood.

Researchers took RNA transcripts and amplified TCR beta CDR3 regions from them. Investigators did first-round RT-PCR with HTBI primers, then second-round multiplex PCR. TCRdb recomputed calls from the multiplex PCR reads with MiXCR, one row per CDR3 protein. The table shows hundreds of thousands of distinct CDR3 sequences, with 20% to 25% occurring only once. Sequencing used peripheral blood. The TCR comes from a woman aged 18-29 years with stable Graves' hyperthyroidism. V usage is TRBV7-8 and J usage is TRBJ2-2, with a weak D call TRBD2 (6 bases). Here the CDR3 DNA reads TGTGCCAGCAGCGTAGTCAGGACCGGGACTCCGAACACCGGGGAGCTGTTTTTT. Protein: CASSVVRTGTPNTGELFF. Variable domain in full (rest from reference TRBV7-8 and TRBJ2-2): GAGVSQSPRYKVAKRGQDVALRCDPISGHVSLFWYQQALGQGPEFLTYFQNEAQLDKSGLPSDRFFAERPEGSVSTLKIQRTQQEDSAVYLCASSVVRTGTPNTGELFFGEGSRLTVL.